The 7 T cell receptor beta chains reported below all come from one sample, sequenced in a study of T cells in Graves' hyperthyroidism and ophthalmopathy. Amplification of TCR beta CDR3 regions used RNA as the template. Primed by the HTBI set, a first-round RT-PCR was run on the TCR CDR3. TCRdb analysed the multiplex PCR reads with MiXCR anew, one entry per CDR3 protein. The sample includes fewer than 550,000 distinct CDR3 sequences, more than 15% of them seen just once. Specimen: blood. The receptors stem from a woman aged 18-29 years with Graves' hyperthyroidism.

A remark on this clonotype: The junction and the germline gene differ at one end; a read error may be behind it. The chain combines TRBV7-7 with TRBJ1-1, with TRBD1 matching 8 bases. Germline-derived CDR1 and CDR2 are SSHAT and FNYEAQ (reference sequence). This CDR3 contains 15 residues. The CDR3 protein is CASSPLQGENTEAFF. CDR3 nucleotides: TGTGCTAGCAGTCCTTTACAGGGGGAGAACACTGAAGCTTTCTTT.

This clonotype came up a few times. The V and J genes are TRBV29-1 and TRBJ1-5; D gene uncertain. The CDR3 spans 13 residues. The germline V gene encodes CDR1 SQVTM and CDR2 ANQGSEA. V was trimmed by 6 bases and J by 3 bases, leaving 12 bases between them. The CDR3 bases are TGCAGCGTGGTCGACGGGAACAATCAGCCCCAGCATTTT. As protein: CSVVDGNNQPQHF.

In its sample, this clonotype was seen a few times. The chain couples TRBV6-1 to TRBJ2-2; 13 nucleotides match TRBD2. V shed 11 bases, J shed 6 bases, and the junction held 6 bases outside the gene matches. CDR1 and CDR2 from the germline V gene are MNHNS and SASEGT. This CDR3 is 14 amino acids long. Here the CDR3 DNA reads TGTGCCGCAAGACTAGCGGGAGGTTCCGGGGAGCTGTTTTTT. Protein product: CAARLAGGSGELFF.

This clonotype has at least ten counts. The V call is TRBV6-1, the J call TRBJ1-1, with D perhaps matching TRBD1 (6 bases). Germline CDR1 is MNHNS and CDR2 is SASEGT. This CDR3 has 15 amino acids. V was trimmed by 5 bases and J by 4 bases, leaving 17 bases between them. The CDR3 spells CASSPRTASSTEAFF. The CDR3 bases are TGTGCCAGCAGTCCAAGGACAGCTTCCTCCACTGAAGCTTTCTTT.

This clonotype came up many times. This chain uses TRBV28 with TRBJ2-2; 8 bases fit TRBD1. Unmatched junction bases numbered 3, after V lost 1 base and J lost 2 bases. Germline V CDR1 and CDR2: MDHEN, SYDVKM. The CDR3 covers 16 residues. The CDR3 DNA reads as TGTGCCAGCAGTTTATTATCAGGGGGCAACACCGGGGAGCTGTTTTTT. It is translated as CASSLLSGGNTGELFF.

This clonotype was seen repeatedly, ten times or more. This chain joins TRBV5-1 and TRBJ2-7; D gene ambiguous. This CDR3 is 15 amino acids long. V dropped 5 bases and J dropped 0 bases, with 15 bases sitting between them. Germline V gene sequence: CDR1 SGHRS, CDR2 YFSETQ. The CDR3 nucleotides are TGCGCCAGCAGTCCCACAGCATTCAGCTCCTACGAGCAGTACTTC. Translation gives CASSPTAFSSYEQYF.

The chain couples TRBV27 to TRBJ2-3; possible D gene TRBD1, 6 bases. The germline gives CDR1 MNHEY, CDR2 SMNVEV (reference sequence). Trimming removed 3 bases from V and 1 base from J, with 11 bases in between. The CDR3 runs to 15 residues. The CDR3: CASSFLGQRTDTQYF. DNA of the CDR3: TGTGCCAGCAGTTTCTTAGGACAGCGCACAGATACGCAGTATTTT.